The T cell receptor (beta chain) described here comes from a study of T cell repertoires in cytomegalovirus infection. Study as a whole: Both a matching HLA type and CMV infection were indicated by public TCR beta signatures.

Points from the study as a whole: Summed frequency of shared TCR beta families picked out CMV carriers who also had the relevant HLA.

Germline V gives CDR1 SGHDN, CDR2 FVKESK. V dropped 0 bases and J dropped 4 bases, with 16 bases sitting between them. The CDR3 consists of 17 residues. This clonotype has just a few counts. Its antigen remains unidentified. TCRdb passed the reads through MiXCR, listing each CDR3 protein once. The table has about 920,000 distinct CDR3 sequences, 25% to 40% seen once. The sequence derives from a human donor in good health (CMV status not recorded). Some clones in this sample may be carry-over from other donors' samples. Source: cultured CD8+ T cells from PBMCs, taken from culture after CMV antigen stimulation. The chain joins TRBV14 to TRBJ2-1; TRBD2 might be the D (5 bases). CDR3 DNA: TGTGCCAGCAGCCAAGACCGATGGGGAGCGGTATACAATGAGCAGTTCTTC. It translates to CASSQDRWGAVYNEQFF.